This record looks at one TCR beta chain sequence and its context. No antigen is known for it. Researchers reported that TCR beta cDNA libraries carried unique molecular identifiers. MiXCR, applied by TCRdb to the PCR reads, yields one record per CDR3 protein. The profile covers about 400,000 distinct CDR3 sequences, with 30% to 45% appearing a single time and roughly 12% taken by the ten largest. The data belong to a study of post-analysis software for immune sequencing data. On the study more broadly: Included among the disease courses, which were recorded for the cohort, were relapsing-remitting, secondary progressive and progressive-relapsing multiple sclerosis. Findings and limits, study-wide: Controls had lower frequencies than patients of about 5 TRBV segments, which included TRBV5-6, TRBV5-1 and TRBV20-1.

V lost 5 bases and J 8 bases, leaving 11 bases between the germline ends. Germline assignment: CDR1 SGHKS and CDR2 YYEKEE (reference sequence). This CDR3 comprises 12 residues. V is TRBV5-5 and J is TRBJ2-1; a possible D gene is TRBD1 (5 bases). The sequenced sample was blood. The receptor was derived from a girl between 10 and 17 years old with multiple sclerosis. The DNA of the CDR3 is TGTGCCAGCAGTTTCTTAGGGGATGAGCAGTTCTTC. It encodes CASSFLGDEQFF.